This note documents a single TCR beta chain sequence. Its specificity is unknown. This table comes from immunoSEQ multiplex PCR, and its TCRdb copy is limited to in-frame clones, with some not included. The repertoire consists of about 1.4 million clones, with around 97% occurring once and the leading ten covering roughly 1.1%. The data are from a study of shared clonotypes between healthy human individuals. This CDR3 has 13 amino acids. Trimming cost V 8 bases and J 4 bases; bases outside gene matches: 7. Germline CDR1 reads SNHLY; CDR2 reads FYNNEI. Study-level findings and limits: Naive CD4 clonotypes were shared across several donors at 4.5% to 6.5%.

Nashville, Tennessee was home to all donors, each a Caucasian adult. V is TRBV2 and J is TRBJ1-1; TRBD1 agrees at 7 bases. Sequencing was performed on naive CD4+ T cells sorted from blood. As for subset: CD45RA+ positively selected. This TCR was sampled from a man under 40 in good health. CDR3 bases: TGTGCCAGCCCCGACAGGGACGGCACTGAAGCTTTCTTT. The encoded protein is CASPDRDGTEAFF.